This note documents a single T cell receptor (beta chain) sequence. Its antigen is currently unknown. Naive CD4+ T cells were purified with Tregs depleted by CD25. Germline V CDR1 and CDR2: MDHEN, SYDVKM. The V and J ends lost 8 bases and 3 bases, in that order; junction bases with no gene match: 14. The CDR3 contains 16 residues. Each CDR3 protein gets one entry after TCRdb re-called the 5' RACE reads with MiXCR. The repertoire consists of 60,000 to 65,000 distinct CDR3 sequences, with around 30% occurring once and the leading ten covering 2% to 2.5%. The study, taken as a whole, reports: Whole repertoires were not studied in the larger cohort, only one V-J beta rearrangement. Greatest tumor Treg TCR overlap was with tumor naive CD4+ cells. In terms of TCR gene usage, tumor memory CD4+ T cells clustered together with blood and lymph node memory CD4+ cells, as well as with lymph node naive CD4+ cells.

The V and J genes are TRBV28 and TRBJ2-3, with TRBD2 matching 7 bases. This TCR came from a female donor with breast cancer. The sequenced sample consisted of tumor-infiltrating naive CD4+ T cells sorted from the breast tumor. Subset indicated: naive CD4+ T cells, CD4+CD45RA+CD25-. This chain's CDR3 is CASFSAGASETDTQYF. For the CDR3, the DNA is TGTGCCAGCTTCTCCGCGGGAGCCTCTGAAACAGATACGCAGTATTTT.